One and the same sample provided the 27 T cell receptor beta chains below, sequenced in a study of Ad26.COV2.S vaccination and SARS-CoV-2 variants. Profiled with immunoSEQ multiplex PCR; TCRdb holds only in-frame clones, not every one. The sample holds 250,000 to 300,000 clones, around 87% seen once. Specified treatment: around 19 received Ad26.COV2.S at low or high dose, single or two shots; a few received placebo; per-sample allocation not given. Samples analyzed were those drawn on day 63 after the first vaccine or placebo injection. Sequenced here: peripheral blood, sampled in a trial of Ad26.COV2.S vaccine versus placebo. These receptors all stem from a person between 18 and 65 years old who received the Ad26.COV2.S COVID-19 vaccine or a placebo.

In DNA form, the CDR3 reads TGCAGCGCCATGAAAGTCGAGGGTGGCTACACCTTC. The encoded protein is CSAMKVEGGYTF. V is TRBV29-1 and J is TRBJ1-2; D unresolved. Germline CDR1 SQVTM, CDR2 ANQGSEA. This CDR3 comprises 12 residues. V lost 7 bases to trimming and J lost 7 bases, with 16 bases between them.

The CDR3 sequence is CATSREDSGPYEQYF. In DNA form, the CDR3 reads TGTGCCACCAGCAGAGAGGATAGCGGTCCCTACGAGCAGTACTTC. The chain couples TRBV15 to TRBJ2-7; D perhaps matches TRBD2 (6 bases). This CDR3 contains 15 residues. Germline V gene sequence: CDR1 LNHNV, CDR2 YYDKDF (reference sequence). Between the trimmed V and J ends, which lost 0 bases and 2 bases, there was a span of 11 bases.

This chain connects TRBV4-1 to TRBJ2-4; D remains ambiguous. Per germline, CDR1 MGHRA and CDR2 YSYEKL. The length of the CDR3 is 16 residues. The ends were cut back, 1 base at V and 1 base at J, with 11 bases in the middle. In DNA form, the CDR3 reads TGCGCCAGCAGCCAAGTTGGTAATTTGGCCAAAAACATTCAGTACTTC. It specifies CASSQVGNLAKNIQYF.

This chain connects TRBV28 to TRBJ1-2; D not certain. This CDR3 spans 14 amino acids. V was trimmed by 3 bases and J by 10 bases, leaving 18 bases between them. Germline V gene sequence: CDR1 MDHEN, CDR2 SYDVKM. CDR3 bases: TGTGCCAGCAGTTTTGTAGGCAGGCGCGCTGACTACACCTTC. Amino acids: CASSFVGRRADYTF.

This clone occurred a few times. CDR3 nucleotides: TGTGCCAGCAGTACCGGGGGCAGCGACTATGGCTACACCTTC. Protein: CASSTGGSDYGYTF. The chain combines TRBV6-2 or TRBV6-3 with TRBJ1-2, with D perhaps matching TRBD1 (6 bases). CDR1 is MNHEY, CDR2 SVGEGT, per germline. The CDR3 runs to 14 residues. Deletions cut 5 bases from V and 3 bases from J, with 13 bases between.

This clone was found a few times. The V gene is TRBV27, the J gene TRBJ2-7; TRBD1 agrees at 7 bases. Trimming at V came to 3 bases and at J to 4 bases, leaving 3 bases not matched to a gene. The CDR3 has 13 amino acids. Germline V gene data show CDR1 as MNHEY and CDR2 as SMNVEV (reference sequence). CDR3 DNA sequence: TGTGCCAGCAGTTTCGGGACAGTATACGAGCAGTACTTC. It codes for CASSFGTVYEQYF.

V and J are TRBV7-2 and TRBJ1-2; 8 bases are a match to TRBD1. Germline lookup yields CDR1 SGHTA and CDR2 FQGNSA. The CDR3 loop spans 14 amino acids. V was pared by 7 bases and J by 8 bases, with 12 bases of the junction left unmatched. CDR3 DNA sequence: TGTGCCAGCACCCTCGACAGGGGACTCGGCGGCTACACCTTC. Translation: CASTLDRGLGGYTF.

This sequence joins TRBV10-2 and TRBJ1-1; D unresolved. The CDR3 covers 12 residues. Trimming removed 6 bases at V and 6 bases at J, with 11 bases between. Germline V gene lookup returns CDR1 WSHSY and CDR2 SAAADI. CDR3 sequence reads: CASRREAPEAFF. The CDR3 region has the DNA TGCGCCAGCAGGCGGGAAGCGCCTGAAGCTTTCTTT.

This clone has only one observation. The chain couples TRBV5-1 to TRBJ2-3; TRBD2 aligns across 10 bases. This CDR3 spans 16 amino acids. Germline CDR1 is SGHRS and CDR2 is YFSETQ. J lost 0 bases, V lost 0 bases, and 1 base had no gene match. Written as DNA, the CDR3 is TGCGCCAGCAGCTTGGGGACTAGCGGAAGCACAGATACGCAGTATTTT. Amino acids: CASSLGTSGSTDTQYF.

This chain connects TRBV15 to TRBJ1-1; TRBD1 matches 11 bases. V was pared by 3 bases and J by 8 bases, with 8 bases of the junction left unmatched. The CDR3 length is 15 residues. The germline V gene encodes CDR1 LNHNV and CDR2 YYDKDF (reference sequence). The CDR3 spells CATSSLDRGLREAFF. The CDR3 bases are TGTGCCACCAGCAGTCTGGACAGGGGGCTGAGGGAAGCTTTCTTT.

A note on this clone: The same CDR3 can be traced to other DNA sequences in this sample. The V gene is TRBV29-1, the J gene TRBJ1-2, with TRBD1 matching over 7 bases. This CDR3 comprises 11 residues. Germline CDR1 SQVTM, CDR2 ANQGSEA. V dropped 7 bases and J dropped 6; count of bases not matched to a gene: 5. The DNA of the CDR3 is TGCAGCGATAGACAGGGCGATGGCTACACCTTC. It yields the protein CSDRQGDGYTF.

This chain uses TRBV4-2 with TRBJ1-6; TRBD1 is a possible D gene (6 bases). Germline CDR1 reads LGHNA; CDR2 reads YNFKEQ. CDR3 length: 15 residues. V dropped 0 bases and J dropped 7 bases, with 10 bases sitting between them. CDR3 residues: CASSQDQGSNSPLHF. The CDR3 DNA reads as TGTGCCAGCAGCCAAGATCAGGGGTCGAATTCACCCCTCCACTTT.

The chain joins TRBV15 to TRBJ1-1, with D unresolved. The germline CDR1 and CDR2 sequences are LNHNV and YYDKDF (reference sequence). The germline V and J ends were trimmed by 0 bases and 0 bases, with 5 bases remaining between them. CDR3 length equals 14 residues. The CDR3 coding sequence is TGTGCCACCAGCAGAGATATCGTGAACACTGAAGCTTTCTTT. Encoded protein: CATSRDIVNTEAFF.

The V and J genes are TRBV9 and TRBJ2-1, with 14 bases lining up with TRBD2. Germline V gene lookup returns CDR1 SGDLS and CDR2 YYNGEE. V trimming: 0 bases; J trimming: 4 bases; junction bases outside the gene matches: 6. The CDR3 has 18 residues. CDR3 protein: CASSVGGLAGAPYNEQFF. Here the CDR3 DNA reads TGTGCCAGCAGCGTAGGGGGACTAGCGGGGGCTCCATACAATGAGCAGTTCTTC.

This clone turned up a few times. The gene calls are TRBV5-1 and TRBJ2-2; 11 nucleotides line up with TRBD2. Unmatched junction bases numbered 6, after V lost 4 bases and J lost 4 bases. This CDR3 has 16 amino acids. The germline V gene encodes CDR1 SGHRS and CDR2 YFSETQ. Here the CDR3 reads CASSRTSGGSTGELFF. CDR3 coding DNA: TGCGCCAGCAGCCGCACTAGCGGGGGAAGCACCGGGGAGCTGTTTTTT.

This chain joins TRBV7-2 and TRBJ2-3, with TRBD2 identical over 8 bases. The CDR3 contains 14 residues. CDR1 and CDR2 (germline): SGHTA, FQGNSA. J lost 1 base, V lost 3 bases, and 0 bases had no gene match. The CDR3: CASSFSGGTDTQYF. CDR3 DNA: TGTGCCAGCAGCTTTAGCGGGGGCACAGATACGCAGTATTTT.

This clone was detected only once. The chain couples TRBV7-9 to TRBJ2-5, with TRBD2 as a possible D gene (6 bases). Deletions cut 11 bases from V and 4 bases from J, with 14 bases between. CDR1 is SEHNR and CDR2 is FQNEAQ in the germline V gene (reference sequence). This CDR3 spans 12 amino acids. The CDR3, as DNA: TGTGCCGCCCGGGGTAGCGGAGAGACCCAGTACTTC. This gives the protein CAARGSGETQYF.

The V gene is TRBV5-1, the J gene TRBJ1-1, with 9 positions matching TRBD1. The germline V gene has CDR1 SGHRS and CDR2 YFSETQ. This CDR3 comprises 16 residues. V lost 4 bases to trimming and J lost 5 bases; unmatched junction nucleotides: 12. The CDR3 loop is CASSINPGQGYTEAFF. As DNA, the CDR3 is TGCGCCAGCAGCATAAACCCGGGACAGGGCTATACTGAAGCTTTCTTT.

The V and J genes are TRBV7-6 and TRBJ2-7; TRBD1 matches at 11 bases. This CDR3 region has 17 residues. J gave up 0 bases and V 1 base, and 5 bases lay outside the gene matches. The germline V gene has CDR1 SGHVS and CDR2 FNYEAQ. The CDR3 nucleotides are TGTGCCAGCAGCTTAGTGGGACAGGGGGAAAGCTCCTACGAGCAGTACTTC. As protein: CASSLVGQGESSYEQYF.

This sequence joins TRBV5-1 and TRBJ1-1, with D unclear. Trimming pared 4 bases from V and 0 bases from J, leaving 7 bases between. Germline CDR1 is SGHRS and CDR2 is YFSETQ. The CDR3 length is 13 residues. The chain's CDR3 is CASSVDMNTEAFF. The CDR3 DNA reads as TGCGCCAGCAGCGTCGACATGAACACTGAAGCTTTCTTT.

In DNA form, the CDR3 reads TGTGCCACCCTCGGGCAGGGGGTAGGCGAGCAGTACTTC. This encodes CATLGQGVGEQYF. The chain recombines TRBV10-3 with TRBJ2-7; TRBD1 matches 7 bases. This CDR3 contains 13 residues. Germline CDR1 is ENHRY and CDR2 is SYGVKD. J gave up 6 bases and V 10 bases, and 12 bases lay outside the gene matches.

This chain uses TRBV27 with TRBJ1-5, with 7 bases lining up with TRBD1. V trimming: 5 bases; J trimming: 4 bases; junction bases outside the gene matches: 17. The CDR3 has 18 residues. In germline, CDR1 is MNHEY, CDR2 SMNVEV (reference sequence). Written as DNA, the CDR3 is TGTGCCAGCAGTCCATACCCCACATTGACAGGGCCAAATCAGCCCCAGCATTTT. It translates to CASSPYPTLTGPNQPQHF.

This clone was recorded once. This chain joins TRBV5-4 and TRBJ2-7; D is perhaps TRBD1 (6 bases). CDR3 length: 15 residues. Germline-derived CDR1 and CDR2 are SGHNT and YYREEE (reference sequence). Between the trimmed V and J ends, which lost 0 bases and 2 bases, there was a span of 12 bases. CDR3 residues: CASSLALTGPYEQYF. In DNA form, the CDR3 reads TGTGCCAGCAGCTTGGCCTTGACAGGTCCCTACGAGCAGTACTTC.

The chain joins TRBV5-5 to TRBJ1-1; D uncertain. Trimming shortened V by 3 bases and J by 0 bases, and 9 bases separated the two germline ends. The CDR3 runs 14 residues. Germline CDR1 and CDR2: SGHKS and YYEKEE (reference sequence). CDR3 DNA sequence: TGTGCCAGCAGCTCAAAGGCGATGAACACTGAAGCTTTCTTT. The encoded protein is CASSSKAMNTEAFF. Complete variable domain (other parts from reference TRBV5-5 and TRBJ1-1): DAGVTQSPTHLIKTRGQQVTLRCSPISGHKSVSWYQQVLGQGPQFIFQYYEKEERGRGNFPDRFSARQFPNYSSELNVNALLLGDSALYLCASSSKAMNTEAFFGQGTRLTVV.

The genes are TRBV19 and TRBJ1-5; D gene unclear. The germline V gene encodes CDR1 LNHDA and CDR2 SQIVND (reference sequence). CDR3 length equals 17 residues. The V and J ends lost 7 bases and 0 bases respectively, with 19 bases between them. CDR3 DNA sequence: TGTGCCAGTACGGTTTATTCGCCAGGCTATAGCAATCAGCCCCAGCATTTT. It codes for CASTVYSPGYSNQPQHF.

The chain combines TRBV23-1 with TRBJ2-1, with TRBD1 identical over 10 bases. TRBV23-1 is an ORF, with its function uncertain. This CDR3 spans 19 amino acids. Unmatched junction bases numbered 16, after V lost 8 bases and J lost 0 bases. The DNA of the CDR3 is TGCGCCAGCGCAGCACCGCGGGACAGGGGACCCCGCTCCTACAATGAGCAGTTCTTC. As protein: CASAAPRDRGPRSYNEQFF.

This clone appeared a few times. This specimen includes other DNA sequences encoding the same CDR3. The rearrangement joins TRBV20-1 to TRBJ1-1; a weak D match, TRBD1 (5 bases). This CDR3 comprises 11 residues. CDR1 is DFQATT and CDR2 is SNEGSKA in the germline V gene (reference sequence). The V end was cut by 6 bases, the J end by 3 bases, with 8 bases between. CDR3 sequence: CSARGDTEAFF. For the CDR3, the DNA is TGCAGTGCCCGAGGGGACACTGAAGCTTTCTTT.